This T cell receptor (beta chain) stems from a study of cytomegalovirus exposure and HLA in healthy donors. Primers: 60 Vbeta forward and 13 Jbeta reverse. Generated by immunoSEQ multiplex PCR, the TCRdb table keeps only in-frame clones and is missing some. The table lists over 250,000 clones, around 66% of them singletons. The V gene's germline CDR1 is LNHNV and CDR2 YYDKDF (reference sequence). This CDR3 is 14 amino acids long. Comments on this clone: Its antigen is not identified. A read error may produce the germline difference seen at one junction end. At the DNA level, this CDR3 is encoded by other sequences in the same sample as well.

Study observations and caveats: A later analysis found that most CMV-associated TCR beta chains appeared HLA-restricted.

The source of this sequence is a female donor in good health and CMV-seronegative. This chain uses TRBV15 with TRBJ1-5, with D possibly TRBD1 on 5 matching bases. The source material was PBMCs. CDR3 protein: CATTTRGGNQPQHF. CDR3 coding DNA: TGTGCCACCACCACGCGGGGGGGGAATCAGCCCCAGCACTTT. Using reference TRBV15 and TRBJ1-5 for the parts outside the CDR3, the full variable domain is DAMVIQNPRYQVTQFGKPVTLSCSQTLNHNVMYWYQQKSSQAPKLLFHYYDKDFNNEADTPDNFQSRRPNTSFCFLDIRSPGLGDTAMYLCATTTRGGNQPQHFGDGTRLSIL.